One and the same sample provided the 20 T cell receptor beta chains below, sequenced in a study of tumor and adjacent non-tumor tissue in lung cancer. A modified ARM-PCR protocol with three rounds of nested PCR amplified TCRbeta. TCRdb fed the multiplex PCR reads into MiXCR, producing one record per CDR3 protein. The sample yields under 100,000 distinct CDR3 sequences, 61% seen once. This sample's RNA came from whole unsorted tissue. Sequenced input: lung tumor tissue. These TCRs come from a man aged 65 to 85 with non-small cell lung cancer.

There are a few counts of this clonotype. Just one base apart from a much larger clone, this may be a read error. J is TRBJ1-2 and V is TRBV29-1; 8 bases are a match to TRBD1. Germline V CDR1 and CDR2: SQVTM, ANQGSEA. The CDR3 sequence is 15 residues long. Germline trimming cut 7 bases from V and 4 bases from J; bases unmatched to any gene: 14. The CDR3 nucleotides read TGCAGCGCTTCAAGGGCAGGGGGCGAGTTCTATGGCTACACCTTC. Protein sequence: CSASRAGGEFYGYTF.

A note on this clonotype: A much more abundant neighbour one base away suggests this may be a read error. The genes are TRBV7-8 and TRBJ2-1; possible D gene TRBD2, 6 bases. Germline V gene sequence: CDR1 SGHVS, CDR2 FQNEAQ. CDR3 size: 15 residues. CDR3 DNA sequence: TGTACCAGCAGCCCCCTGCGGGAATTTATAGATGAGCAGTTCTTC. It translates to CTSSPLREFIDEQFF.

The chain joins TRBV7-9 to TRBJ2-1; 9 bases agree with TRBD2. The CDR3 is made up of 15 amino acids. Per germline, CDR1 SEHNR and CDR2 FQNEAQ (reference sequence). The CDR3 region has the DNA TGTGTCAACAGCTTTGTGCGGGGGGGCCGCAATGAGCAGTTCTTC. The encoded protein is CVNSFVRGGRNEQFF. Full variable domain (missing parts from reference TRBV7-9 and TRBJ2-1): DTGVSQNPRHKITKRGQNVTFRCDPISEHNRLYWYRQTLGQGPEFLTYFQNEAQLEKSRLLSDRFSAERPKGSFSTLEIQRTEQGDSAMYLCVNSFVRGGRNEQFFGPGTRLTVL.

This clonotype has a count of ten or more. The chain couples TRBV10-3 to TRBJ2-1, with D perhaps TRBD2 (5 bases). CDR3 size: 15 residues. The germline gives CDR1 ENHRY, CDR2 SYGVKD. Trimming shortened V by 2 bases and J by 4 bases, and 12 bases separated the two germline ends. CDR3 nucleotide sequence: TGTGCCATCAGTGAGGGAGGAGACACATACAATGAGCAGTTCTTC. This translates into CAISEGGDTYNEQFF.

A remark on this clonotype: No conserved phenylalanine or tryptophan is present at the end of the CDR3, so a read error is the likely explanation. Because the CDR3's place on the DNA is in doubt, the DNA is left out and the CDR3 is given as listed by TCRdb. The chain employs TRBV11-2 and TRBJ2-7; the D call in the table, TRBD1, was not verified against the DNA. The CDR3 numbers 11 amino acids, ends counted. CDR1 and CDR2 from the germline V gene are SGHAT and FQNNGV. Here the CDR3 reads CASSFGAERYL.

For this clonotype: A junction boundary mismatches the germline segment, possibly from a read error. The V gene is TRBV20-1, the J gene TRBJ2-1; maybe TRBD2 (6 bases). Germline CDR1 DFQATT, CDR2 SNEGSKA (reference sequence). The length of the CDR3 is 13 residues. The CDR3 DNA follows: TGCAATGCTAAGGCGGGAACCAACAATGAGCAGTTCTTC. Its protein is CNAKAGTNNEQFF.

V is TRBV29-1 and J is TRBJ2-3; TRBD2 matches at 7 bases. Trimming took 2 bases from V and 8 from J; bases not matched to a gene: 13. Germline assignment: CDR1 SQVTM and CDR2 ANQGSEA. This CDR3 spans 15 amino acids. For the CDR3, the DNA is TGCAGCGTTGAATTCACTCGGGGGGTCCAAGGTACGCAGTATTTT. Its translation is CSVEFTRGVQGTQYF.

Turning to this clonotype: Relative to the germline gene, one junction end is altered; a read error may explain this. The rearrangement uses TRBV11-2 and TRBJ2-3; no definite D call. CDR1 and CDR2 from the germline V gene are SGHAT and FQNNGV. CDR3 length: 14 residues. CDR3 DNA sequence: TGTGCTAGCAGCTTAGGTTATGGTGGGGATACGCAGTATTTT. This encodes CASSLGYGGDTQYF.

As for this clonotype: A read error may explain this, as a much larger clone is one base away. This chain joins TRBV6-5 and TRBJ1-1, with D hard to call. Germline V gene lookup returns CDR1 MNHEY and CDR2 SVGAGI. Trimming took off 7 bases at V and 1 base at J, with 4 bases between the two ends. This CDR3 region has 11 residues. The DNA of the CDR3 is TGTGCCAGCAACCAGAACACTGAAGCTTTCTTT. This gives the protein CASNQNTEAFF.

The J gene is TRBJ1-2, the V gene TRBV6-5; 7 positions match TRBD1. V lost 5 bases and J lost 2; bases outside the gene matches: 20. This CDR3 is 19 amino acids long. Germline CDR1 MNHEY, CDR2 SVGAGI. The CDR3, as DNA: TGTGCCAGCAGTAGGTCGGGACAGTCCGACCAAGCAATCAACTATGGCTACACCTTC. Translating gives CASSRSGQSDQAINYGYTF.

This clonotype was seen only a few times. V is TRBV28 and J is TRBJ1-2; D unresolved. The germline gives CDR1 MDHEN, CDR2 SYDVKM. The CDR3 is 11 residues long. V lost 9 bases and J 0 bases, leaving 5 bases between the germline ends. The CDR3 is CASESNYGYTF. The CDR3 nucleotides are TGTGCCAGTGAGTCTAACTATGGCTACACCTTC.

In its sample, this clonotype was seen once. A clone one base away is much larger, so this may be a read error. The rearrangement joins TRBV30 to TRBJ2-7, with a weak D call TRBD1 (5 bases). CDR3 length: 11 residues. Germline CDR1 is GTSNPN and CDR2 is SVGIG (reference sequence). V was pared by 4 bases and J by 6 bases, with 10 bases between. The CDR3 spells CAWTGSREQYF. In DNA, the CDR3 is TGTGCCTGGACAGGGTCCCGCGAGCAGTACTTC.

This rearrangement joins TRBV7-9 to TRBJ2-6; a weak D match, TRBD1 (5 bases). V shed 5 bases and J shed 4 bases, with 15 bases lying between them. Germline V CDR1 and CDR2: SEHNR, FQNEAQ (reference sequence). The CDR3 loop spans 16 amino acids. CDR3 coding DNA: TGTGCCAGCAGCATGGTGGGAAGGGGAGGGGCCAACGTCCTGACTTTC. Amino acids: CASSMVGRGGANVLTF.

This clonotype has more than one count but fewer than ten. This chain joins TRBV28 and TRBJ2-7; 7 nucleotides match TRBD2. After removal of 7 bases from V and 4 bases from J, the junction contained 13 bases not matched to a gene. In germline, CDR1 is MDHEN, CDR2 SYDVKM. The CDR3 runs 15 residues. CDR3 sequence reads: CASTSPGGGTYEQYF. The CDR3 DNA is TGTGCCAGCACCTCTCCGGGGGGAGGAACTTACGAGCAGTACTTC.

A remark on this clonotype: Compared with germline, one end of the junction differs, possibly owing to a read error. CDR3 nucleotides: TGTGCCATCAGGGGCCGGGACTATGAGCAGAACTTC. Translated, it gives CAIRGRDYEQNF. The chain recombines TRBV10-3 with TRBJ2-7; TRBD2 aligns across 7 bases. This CDR3 comprises 12 residues. Germline V lookup: CDR1 ENHRY, CDR2 SYGVKD.

About this clonotype: An end of the junction does not agree with germline; a read error may underlie this. The rearrangement links TRBV10-2 to TRBJ1-1; D gene unclear. CDR3 length equals 14 residues. The germline V gene encodes CDR1 WSHSY and CDR2 SAAADI. CDR3 bases: TGCGCCAGCAGTGATCGGCTAGTGGACGCTGAAGCTTCCTTT. Its translation is CASSDRLVDAEASF.

Remarks on this clonotype: This may be a read error: a much more frequent sequence differs by one nucleotide. This sequence joins TRBV28 and TRBJ2-7; perhaps TRBD2 as D (6 bases). This CDR3 comprises 14 residues. Trimming cost V 6 bases and J 9 bases, with 21 bases left between them. The germline CDR1 and CDR2 sequences are MDHEN and SYDVKM. Written as DNA, the CDR3 is TGTGCCAGCAGGCCCGGTGCGGGGTCCCACGGGCAGTACTTC. Translating it yields CASRPGAGSHGQYF.

V gene TRBV5-5 combines with J gene TRBJ2-3; the match to TRBD2 covers 10 bases. The germline CDR1 and CDR2 sequences are SGHKS and YYEKEE (reference sequence). J was trimmed by 1 base and V by 8 bases; bases with no gene match: 7. This CDR3 region has 15 residues. CDR3 region: CASGPGTSGTDTQYF. CDR3 DNA: TGTGCCAGTGGCCCCGGGACTAGCGGCACAGATACGCAGTATTTT.

This clonotype has a count of ten or more. The chain employs TRBV28 and TRBJ1-1, with TRBD1 matching 7 bases. Trimming removed 4 bases from V and 5 bases from J; junction bases left unmatched: 10. The CDR3 is 15 amino acids. Germline assignment: CDR1 MDHEN and CDR2 SYDVKM. The CDR3 is CASSSPTGLMTEAFF. CDR3 bases: TGTGCCAGCAGTTCCCCGACAGGGTTAATGACTGAAGCTTTCTTT.

A note on this clonotype: A much larger clone lies one base from this, so it may be a read error. The chain links TRBV10-2 to TRBJ1-3, with D hard to call. Germline values: CDR1 WSHSY, CDR2 SAAADI. The CDR3 is 14 amino acids. CDR3 residues: CASSEKSSGKTIYF. In nucleotides, the CDR3 is TGCGCCAGCAGTGAAAAAAGCTCTGGAAAGACCATATATTTT.